The 18 T cell receptor beta chains given below trace back to one sample, sequenced in a study of T cell responses to AZD1222 COVID-19 vaccine. Sequencing was performed with immunoSEQ multiplex PCR; in TCRdb, only in-frame clones are kept and a portion is missing. Here the sample spans more than 140,000 clones, under 95% being singletons. Material: peripheral blood, obtained on day 0 of AZD1222 vaccination. Receptors were obtained from an adult in good health.

The chain combines TRBV19 with TRBJ2-1; perhaps TRBD2 as D (6 bases). CDR3 length: 14 amino acids. Germline CDR1 and CDR2: LNHDA and SQIVND (reference sequence). The germline V and J ends were trimmed by 3 bases and 8 bases, with 14 bases remaining between them. CDR3 sequence reads: CASSIVAGGDEQFF. The CDR3 DNA sequence: TGTGCCAGTAGTATTGTCGCCGGGGGAGATGAGCAGTTCTTC.

The chain couples TRBV7-9 to TRBJ2-7; 8 positions agree with TRBD2. Trimming cost V 3 bases and J 4 bases; bases outside gene matches: 5. There are 14 residues in the CDR3. The germline CDR1 and CDR2 sequences are SEHNR and FQNEAQ (reference sequence). CDR3 residues: CASSFTSGPYEQYF. The CDR3 nucleotides are TGTGCCAGCAGCTTTACTAGCGGACCGTACGAGCAGTACTTC.

The gene calls are TRBV28 and TRBJ1-1, with unresolved D. Trimming stripped 5 bases from V and 1 base from J, with 11 bases between. CDR3 size: 14 residues. Germline V gene lookup returns CDR1 MDHEN and CDR2 SYDVKM. The CDR3 bases are TGTGCCAGCAGTCCCTATGAGGAGAACACTGAAGCTTTCTTT. It codes for CASSPYEENTEAFF.

The V gene is TRBV3-1 (or the pseudogene TRBV3-2), the J gene TRBJ1-2, with 7 bases identical to TRBD1. Germline CDR1 reads LGHDT; CDR2 reads YNNKEL (reference sequence). V lost 4 bases, J lost 4 bases, and 9 bases stayed unmatched. The CDR3 contains 15 residues. CDR3 in DNA: TGTGCCAGCAGCCGAAGTGGCAGGGGGAGCTATGGCTACACCTTC. It specifies CASSRSGRGSYGYTF.

The chain joins TRBV7-3 to TRBJ2-3, with 11 positions matching TRBD2. Germline values: CDR1 SGHTA, CDR2 FQGTGA. The V and J ends lost 3 bases and 3 bases, in that order; junction bases with no gene match: 11. This CDR3 is 18 amino acids long. CDR3 bases: TGTGCCAGCAGCTTGACTAGCGGGACTACCTTGGGAACAGATACGCAGTATTTT. This encodes CASSLTSGTTLGTDTQYF.

This chain links TRBV14 with TRBJ2-6; TRBD1 aligns across 9 bases. The CDR3 is 18 amino acids. Germline trimming cut 4 bases from V and 0 bases from J; bases unmatched to any gene: 7. Per germline, CDR1 SGHDN and CDR2 FVKESK. CDR3 sequence: CASSRQGVFSSGANVLTF. The CDR3 DNA reads as TGTGCCAGCAGCCGACAGGGGGTTTTTAGCTCTGGGGCCAACGTCCTGACTTTC.

The V call is TRBV28, the J call TRBJ1-1; the D gene is possibly TRBD1 (5 bases). Trimming removed 5 bases from V and 8 bases from J, with 12 bases in between. The CDR3 sequence is 12 residues long. The germline gives CDR1 MDHEN, CDR2 SYDVKM. The CDR3, as DNA: TGTGCCAGCAGTCCCCCGGGGGTAGAAGCTTTCTTT. Its protein product is CASSPPGVEAFF.

The V gene is TRBV19, the J gene TRBJ2-7; unclear D gene. V dropped 2 bases and J dropped 7 bases, with 12 bases sitting between them. The CDR3 runs 13 residues. CDR1 is LNHDA, CDR2 SQIVND, per germline (reference sequence). The DNA of the CDR3 is TGTGCCAGTAGTATAACAATCCTAGGGGAGCAGTACTTC. It specifies CASSITILGEQYF.

This clone was counted between two and nine times. The chain carries TRBV7-3 and TRBJ2-1, with 15 bases fitting TRBD2. Germline CDR1 reads SGHTA; CDR2 reads FQGTGA. V lost 2 bases and J lost 0; bases outside the gene matches: 11. The CDR3 totals 21 residues. The CDR3 sequence: CASSLGGPGLAGGRSYNEQFF. CDR3 coding DNA: TGTGCCAGCAGCTTAGGAGGACCGGGACTAGCGGGAGGCCGCTCCTACAATGAGCAGTTCTTC.

The chain combines TRBV12-3 or TRBV12-4 with TRBJ1-5, with D unresolved. The V end was cut by 7 bases, the J end by 7 bases, with 11 bases between. This CDR3 is 12 amino acids long. CDR3 loop: CASTTGGQPQHF. DNA of the CDR3: TGTGCCAGCACCACCGGTGGACAGCCCCAGCATTTT.

J is TRBJ1-5 and V is TRBV24-1; TRBD1 aligns across 7 bases. CDR1 and CDR2 (germline): KGHDR, SFDVKD. After removal of 3 bases from V and 3 bases from J, the junction contained 7 bases not matched to a gene. This CDR3 contains 16 residues. The CDR3 nucleotides read TGTGCCACCAGTGATAACAGGGGTTCGACCAATCAGCCCCAGCATTTT. This codes for CATSDNRGSTNQPQHF.

This chain links TRBV25-1 with TRBJ2-5; no definite D call. The V end lost 1 base, the J end lost 5 bases, and 8 bases lay between the germline ends. The CDR3 is made up of 13 amino acids. From germline, CDR1 is MGHDK and CDR2 SYGVNS. CDR3 region: CASSEWVGETQYF. Here the CDR3 DNA reads TGTGCCAGCAGTGAATGGGTTGGGGAGACCCAGTACTTC.

This chain links TRBV27 with TRBJ2-3; TRBD1 might be the D (5 bases). With 3 bases removed from V and 4 bases from J, the gap between germline ends came to 8 bases. The length of the CDR3 is 13 residues. The germline gives CDR1 MNHEY, CDR2 SMNVEV (reference sequence). The CDR3 protein is CASSFIGADTQYF. The CDR3, as DNA: TGTGCCAGCAGTTTTATAGGGGCAGATACGCAGTATTTT.

CDR3 amino acids: CASSIRGALGVGGYTF. In nucleotides, the CDR3 is TGTGCCAGCAGCATCCGCGGGGCCCTGGGTGTTGGTGGCTACACCTTC. The chain couples TRBV5-8 to TRBJ1-2; D is possibly TRBD1 (5 bases). Germline assignment: CDR1 SGHTS and CDR2 YDEGEE. Trimming pared 4 bases from V and 7 bases from J, leaving 23 bases between. There are 16 residues in the CDR3.

The CDR3 here is CASTSALTNEKLFF. The CDR3 DNA is TGTGCCAGCACCTCTGCACTAACTAATGAAAAACTGTTTTTT. The genes are TRBV5-5 and TRBJ1-4; D unclear. Trimming took off 6 bases at V and 1 base at J, with 10 bases between the two ends. CDR1 and CDR2 from the germline V gene are SGHKS and YYEKEE (reference sequence). The CDR3 is made up of 14 amino acids.

The rearrangement joins TRBV9 to TRBJ1-1; D gene uncertain. CDR1 and CDR2 from the germline V gene are SGDLS and YYNGEE. With 2 bases removed from V and 1 base from J, the gap between germline ends came to 6 bases. The CDR3 extends over 13 amino acids. The CDR3 bases are TGTGCCAGCAGCGTTGTGTCGAACACTGAAGCTTTCTTT. Translated, it gives CASSVVSNTEAFF.

J is TRBJ1-3 and V is TRBV28, with no clear D. CDR3 size: 14 residues. Germline CDR1 reads MDHEN; CDR2 reads SYDVKM. Trimming cost V 7 bases and J 3 bases, with 13 bases left between them. The CDR3 loop reads CASKPPGSGNTIYF. In DNA, the CDR3 is TGTGCCAGCAAACCCCCGGGGAGTGGAAACACCATATATTTT.

This clone has a handful of counts. The V gene is TRBV4-3, the J gene TRBJ1-2; 9 nucleotides match TRBD1. The CDR3 covers 14 residues. V shed 2 bases and J 4 bases; nucleotides not matched to a gene: 2. Germline lookup yields CDR1 LGHNA and CDR2 YSLEER. The chain's CDR3 is CASSQKTGGYGYTF. CDR3 in DNA: TGCGCCAGCAGCCAAAAGACAGGGGGCTATGGCTACACCTTC.